Listed below are T cell receptor beta chains from one sample, sequenced in a study of molecular identifiers for immune sequencing clone quantification. Each CDR3 protein gets one entry after TCRdb re-called the PCR reads with MiXCR. The table lists 75,000 to 95,000 distinct CDR3 sequences, 25% of them singletons. Material: naive CD8+ T cells from blood, with Jurkat cell RNA spiked in. The receptors were sampled from a human donor in good health. Some libraries in this study had Jurkat cell RNA spiked in. CDR3s include the opening cysteine and the closing phenylalanine or tryptophan. The order of the fields is D gene, clone size, CDR3 length, J gene, V gene, CDR3 protein, CDR3 DNA. A D gene is named only where the DNA matches it firmly. Where a row states a size, it is once, few, many or the class of an expanded clone; other rows omit it.

>-|-|16|TRBJ2-1|TRBV5-1
CASSLEPDPSYSEQIF
TGCGCCAGCAGCTTGGAGCCGGACCCCTCCTACAGTGAGCAGATCTTC
>-|many|13|TRBJ2-7|TRBV19
CASSIDEGFEQYF
TGTGCCAGTAGTATAGACGAGGGGTTTGAGCAGTACTTC
>-|few|14|TRBJ1-2|TRBV2
CATESPESLQGYTF
TGTGCCACCGAATCTCCCGAGAGTCTACAAGGCTACACCTTC
>-|-|15|TRBJ2-2|TRBV4-3
CASSQDRTNTGELFF
TGCGCCAGCAGCCAAGATCGTACGAACACCGGGGAGCTGTTTTTT
>-|once|14|TRBJ2-7|TRBV28
CASSSLTRSYEQYF
TGTGCCAGCAGTTCGTTGACTCGTTCCTACGAGCAGTACTTC
>TRBD1|many|15|TRBJ1-1|TRBV6-1
CASSVSGGMDTEAFF
TGTGCCAGCAGTGTGTCAGGGGGTATGGATACTGAAGCTTTCTTT
>-|many|14|TRBJ2-3|TRBV7-6
CASSFQGGTDTQYF
TGTGCCAGCAGCTTCCAGGGTGGCACAGATACGCAGTATTTT
>-|many|13|TRBJ2-5|TRBV5-4
CASSLLAEETQYF
TGTGCCAGCAGCTTGTTGGCAGAAGAGACCCAGTACTTC
>TRBD2|many|15|TRBJ2-2|TRBV12-3/TRBV12-4
CASTASGANTGELFF
TGTGCCAGCACTGCTAGCGGGGCGAACACCGGGGAGCTGTTTTTT
>TRBD1|many|12|TRBJ2-1|TRBV30
CAWSLTGVEQFF
TGTGCCTGGAGCCTGACAGGGGTTGAGCAGTTCTTC
>-|few|13|TRBJ1-1|TRBV19
CASSMAGVGEAFF
TGTGCCAGTAGTATGGCGGGGGTCGGGGAAGCTTTCTTT
>-|many|12|TRBJ2-3|TRBV4-3
CASSQSGDTQYF
TGCGCCAGCAGCCAATCTGGGGATACGCAGTATTTT
>-|few|11|TRBJ1-1|TRBV7-9
CSGGQGTEAFF
TGCAGCGGGGGGCAGGGCACTGAAGCTTTCTTT
>TRBD1|few|15|TRBJ2-5|TRBV20-1
CSATPGQGARETQYF
TGCAGTGCTACTCCGGGACAGGGGGCTCGTGAGACCCAGTACTTC
>TRBD2|few|14|TRBJ2-7|TRBV7-9
CASSLVLAGSGQYF
TGTGCCAGCAGCTTAGTTCTAGCGGGAAGTGGGCAGTACTTC
>-|many|13|TRBJ1-2|TRBV27
CASSYQVNYGYTF
TGTGCCAGCAGTTATCAGGTTAACTATGGCTACACCTTC
>-|many|14|TRBJ2-7|TRBV27
CASSPSGKTYEQYF
TGTGCCAGCAGTCCCTCCGGGAAAACCTACGAGCAGTACTTC
>-|few|12|TRBJ2-1|TRBV12-3/TRBV12-4
CASSLTHNEQFF
TGTGCCAGCAGTTTAACCCACAATGAGCAGTTCTTC
>TRBD2|many|15|TRBJ2-1|TRBV30
CAWNALAGTYNEQFF
TGTGCCTGGAACGCACTAGCGGGAACCTACAATGAGCAGTTCTTC
>-|-|15|TRBJ2-5|TRBV27
CASSSWTARKETQYF
TGTGCCAGCAGTTCTTGGACAGCAAGAAAAGAGACCCAGTACTTC
>TRBD2|few|16|TRBJ2-1|TRBV20-1
CSARVGTIPPYNEQFF
TGCAGTGCTAGAGTCGGGACTATCCCCCCCTACAATGAGCAGTTCTTC
>TRBD2|once|12|TRBJ2-5|TRBV29-1
CSVETDRGAQYF
TGCAGCGTTGAGACGGACCGGGGGGCCCAGTACTTC
>TRBD1|few|13|TRBJ2-7|TRBV27
CASSSTGPHEQYF
TGTGCCAGCTCGTCGACAGGGCCCCACGAGCAGTACTTC
>TRBD1|many|13|TRBJ2-5|TRBV6-5
CASRTGLEETQYF
TGTGCCAGCAGGACAGGGTTGGAAGAGACCCAGTACTTC
>TRBD2|-|19|TRBJ2-5|TRBV2
CVSIKWSPSSGSGLETQYF
TGTGTCAGCATTAAATGGTCCCCTTCTAGCGGGAGTGGATTAGAGACCCAGTACTTC
>-|-|14|TRBJ2-7|TRBV5-1
CASSWTTGHYAQYF
TGCGCCAGCAGCTGGACGACAGGTCACTACGCGCAGTACTTC
>-|many|12|TRBJ1-1|TRBV2
CASLPWDTEAFF
TGTGCCAGCCTTCCGTGGGACACTGAAGCTTTCTTT
>-|few|17|TRBJ1-1|TRBV6-5
CASSHGHRMILNTEAFF
TGTGCCAGCAGCCATGGGCACAGGATGATCTTGAACACTGAAGCTTTCTTT
>TRBD2|few|15|TRBJ2-7|TRBV23-1
CASSRLLAGVYEQYF
TGCGCCAGCAGTCGCCTACTAGCGGGAGTCTACGAGCAGTACTTC
>TRBD1|many|21|TRBJ2-4|TRBV4-3
CASSQERTGGVYLLAKNIQYF
TGCGCCAGCAGCCAAGAACGAACAGGGGGCGTTTATTTGTTGGCCAAAAACATTCAGTACTTC
>-|-|13|TRBJ1-1|TRBV12-3/TRBV12-4
CVSSLTGYTEAFF
TGTGTCAGCAGTTTAACAGGGTACACTGAAGCTTTCTTT
>-|-|13|TRBJ2-5|TRBV23-1
CASSRSWEETQYF
TGCGCCAGCAGTCGATCGTGGGAAGAGACCCAGTACTTC
>TRBD2|few|14|TRBJ2-7|TRBV27
CASSFGSGDYEQYF
TGTGCCAGCAGTTTTGGTAGCGGGGATTACGAGCAGTACTTC
>-|-|13|TRBJ1-1|TRBV12-3/TRBV12-4
CASSFRTGSEAFF
TGTGCCAGCAGTTTTAGAACAGGATCTGAAGCTTTCTTT
>-|-|16|TRBJ1-2|TRBV6-6
CASSYSADNTNYGYTF
TGTGCCAGCAGTTACTCTGCCGACAATACTAACTATGGCTACACCTTC
>-|few|16|TRBJ2-3|TRBV6-2/TRBV6-3
CASSYSFSGDTDTQYF
TGTGCCAGCAGTTACTCCTTCAGCGGAGACACAGATACGCAGTATTTT
>-|-|15|TRBJ2-7|TRBV13
CASSLPNEGNVKQYF
TGTGCCAGCAGCCTCCCGAACGAGGGGAATGTGAAGCAGTACTTC
>TRBD1|many|15|TRBJ2-5|TRBV20-1
CSARETGGFPETQYF
TGCAGTGCACGGGAGACAGGGGGCTTCCCGGAGACCCAGTACTTC
>-|-|16|TRBJ1-5|TRBV18
CAGSGPGTPNDQPQHF
TGTGCCGGCTCAGGGCCCGGGACCCCCAATGATCAGCCCCAGCATTTT
>TRBD1|many|14|TRBJ1-1|TRBV12-3/TRBV12-4
CASSLRGLYTEAFF
TGTGCCAGCAGTCTCAGGGGGCTTTACACTGAAGCTTTCTTT
>TRBD1|few|15|TRBJ2-2|TRBV7-9
CASSSPTGGTGELFF
TGTGCCAGCAGCTCCCCGACAGGGGGGACCGGGGAGCTGTTTTTT
>TRBD1|few|14|TRBJ2-7|TRBV12-3/TRBV12-4
CASSIGQGAYEQYF
TGTGCCAGCAGTATAGGACAGGGGGCATACGAGCAGTACTTC
>-|few|14|TRBJ2-3|TRBV27
CASSKGTAGDTQYF
TGTGCCAGCAGTAAGGGGACAGCGGGGGATACGCAGTATTTT
>-|few|14|TRBJ2-7|TRBV10-3
CAISDPTGLIEQYF
TGTGCCATCAGTGACCCCACAGGATTGATCGAGCAGTACTTC
>-|-|16|TRBJ2-2|TRBV30
CAWSGRGSNFPGELFF
TGTGCCTGGAGTGGAAGGGGTAGCAATTTCCCCGGGGAGCTGTTTTTT
>-|many|17|TRBJ1-2|TRBV27
CASSLLGPGHGNYGYTF
TGTGCCAGCAGTTTATTGGGTCCGGGACACGGAAACTATGGCTACACCTTC
>-|many|14|TRBJ1-5|TRBV6-6
CASSPSSWYQPQHF
TGTGCCAGCAGTCCCTCGAGCTGGTATCAGCCCCAGCATTTT
>-|few|15|TRBJ2-5|TRBV12-5
CASGKPDRNQETQYF
TGTGCTAGTGGAAAGCCGGACAGAAACCAAGAGACCCAGTACTTC